The present T cell receptor (beta chain) was sequenced within a study of Ad26.COV2.S vaccination and SARS-CoV-2 variants. The study's findings and limits: Breadth and depth estimates from TCRs may understate total T cell responses. Spike-specific TCR breadth in vaccine recipients exceeded that seen in placebo recipients. Vaccine recipients and placebo recipients showed similar non-spike TCR breadth.

Treatment reported: about 20 received Ad26.COV2.S at low or high dose, single or two shots; about five received placebo; per-sample allocation not given. The samples date from day 63 after the first vaccine or placebo injection. An Ad26 vector expressing Wuhan-strain SARS-CoV-2 spike served as the vaccine. The table lists this clone with a count of one. Antigen: not known. The V and J ends lost 4 bases and 2 bases respectively, with 12 bases between them. The CDR3 extends over 15 amino acids. Germline V gene lookup returns CDR1 SGHKS and CDR2 YYEKEE (reference sequence). Data came from immunoSEQ multiplex PCR; TCRdb stores just in-frame clones and leaves some out. The sample includes some 350,000 clones, more than 75% of them seen just once.

Material: peripheral blood, obtained in a trial of Ad26.COV2.S vaccine versus placebo. The receptor's source is a person between 18 and 65 years old who received the Ad26.COV2.S COVID-19 vaccine or a placebo. The chain is built from TRBV5-5 and TRBJ1-4; possible D gene TRBD1, 5 bases. The CDR3 region is CASSPGITTNEKLFF. DNA for the CDR3: TGTGCCAGCAGCCCAGGGATTACGACTAATGAAAAACTGTTTTTT.